A selection of T cell receptor beta chains follows, all from one sample in a study of beta chain features in type 1 diabetes. Here immunoSEQ multiplex PCR was the method, and the copy in TCRdb shows in-frame clones only, minus some. The sample shows under 800,000 clones, around 15% of them seen only once. The source material was naive CD4+ T cells from blood. Every receptor here comes from a young man in good health. The CDR3 runs from the conserved cysteine through the conserved F or W. D genes are given only for firm matches. Clone size is not always given. Where it is, it says once, few, many or a class for expanded clones.

>NA|TRBJ2-1|TRBD2|TRBV27
TGTGCCAGCAGCCCCCTTTCTAGCGGGAGGTCCAATGAGCAGTTCTTC
CASSPLSSGRSNEQFF
>few|TRBJ2-7|NA|TRBV7-2
TGTGCCAGCAGCTGGGACACCCTACGTACGGAGCAGTACTTC
CASSWDTLRTEQYF
>NA|TRBJ2-7|TRBD2|TRBV4-2
TGTGCCAGCAGCCAAGATTTCGGGCGCGGGAGGACTCAAATTTTTTACGAGCAGTACTTC
CASSQDFGRGRTQIFYEQYF
>NA|TRBJ2-1|TRBD2|TRBV11-1
TGTGCCAGCAGCTCCAGACTAGCTGACAATGAGCAGTTCTTC
CASSSRLADNEQFF
>few|TRBJ2-2|NA|TRBV4-2
TGTGCCAGCAGCCAAGAAGGGGGAGCCGGGGAGCTGTTTTTT
CASSQEGGAGELFF
>NA|TRBJ1-4|TRBD1|TRBV7-2
TGTGCCAGCAGCTTCGGGACAGGTCGAGAAAAACTGTTTTTT
CASSFGTGREKLFF
>few|TRBJ2-3|NA|TRBV5-4
TGTGCCAGCAGCTTGGGAGGACCCACAGATACGCAGTATTTT
CASSLGGPTDTQYF
>few|TRBJ1-1|NA|TRBV29-1
TGCAGCGTTGACTCGCGGGGGGGACCTGAAGCTTTCTTT
CSVDSRGGPEAFF
>few|TRBJ2-1|TRBD1|TRBV15
TGTGCCACCAGCCCCGGGACAGGGGGCCATGAGCAGTTCTTC
CATSPGTGGHEQFF
>NA|TRBJ2-7|NA|TRBV20-1
TGCAGTGCTATGGGTAACGAGCAGTACTTC
CSAMGNEQYF
>NA|TRBJ1-2|TRBD1|TRBV29-1
TGCAGCGTTCGGGACAGGGGGAACTATGGCTACACCTTC
CSVRDRGNYGYTF
>NA|TRBJ1-5|NA|TRBV6-5
TGTGCCAGCAGTTACTCGAACGGGCGGCCCCAGCATTTT
CASSYSNGRPQHF
>NA|TRBJ2-2|NA|TRBV6-5
TGTGCCAGCAGCCAGAGTCTGAACACCGGGGAGCTGTTTTTT
CASSQSLNTGELFF
>few|TRBJ2-1|TRBD2|TRBV28
TGTGCCAGCACAACTAGCGGCTACAATGAGCAGTTCTTC
CASTTSGYNEQFF
>few|TRBJ1-5|NA|TRBV27
TGTGCCAGCAGTTGGGGGGCGGGCAATCAGCCCCAGCATTTT
CASSWGAGNQPQHF
>few|TRBJ2-1|NA|TRBV10-3
TGTGCCATCAGAACAGGGAAGTCATCCTACAATGAGCAGTTCTTC
CAIRTGKSSYNEQFF
>once|TRBJ1-5|TRBD1|TRBV6-6
TGTGCCAGCAGAGAGACAGGGAATCAGCCCCAGCATTTT
CASRETGNQPQHF
>few|TRBJ2-3|TRBD1|TRBV10-3
TGTGCCATCAGTCCGGGACAGGGGACAGATACGCAGTATTTT
CAISPGQGTDTQYF
>NA|TRBJ2-4|NA|TRBV11-2
TGTGCCAGCAGCTTAGGTGTAGGGACGAACATTCAGTACTTC
CASSLGVGTNIQYF
>few|TRBJ2-7|NA|TRBV4-3
TGCGCCAGCAGCCAATTTGGAACCTACGAGCAGTACTTC
CASSQFGTYEQYF
>NA|TRBJ1-5|NA|TRBV2
TGTGCCAGCAATTGGGAAAGCAATCAGCCCCAGCATTTT
CASNWESNQPQHF
>NA|TRBJ1-2|NA|TRBV30
TGTGCCTGGAGTGTAAGGTGGGGGGTTCATGGCTACACCTTC
CAWSVRWGVHGYTF